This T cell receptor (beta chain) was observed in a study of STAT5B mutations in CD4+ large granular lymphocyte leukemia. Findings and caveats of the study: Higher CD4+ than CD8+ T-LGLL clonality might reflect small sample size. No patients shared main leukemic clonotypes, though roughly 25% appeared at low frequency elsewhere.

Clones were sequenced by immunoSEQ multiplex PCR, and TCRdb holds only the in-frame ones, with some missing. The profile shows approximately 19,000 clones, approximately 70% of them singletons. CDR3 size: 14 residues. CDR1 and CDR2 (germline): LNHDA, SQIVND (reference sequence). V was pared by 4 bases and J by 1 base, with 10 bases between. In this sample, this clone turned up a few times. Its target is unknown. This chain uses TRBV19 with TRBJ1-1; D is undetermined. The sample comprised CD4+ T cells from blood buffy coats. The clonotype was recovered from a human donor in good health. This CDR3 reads CASSKVGANTEAFF. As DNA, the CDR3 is TGTGCCAGTAGTAAGGTGGGTGCGAACACTGAAGCTTTCTTT. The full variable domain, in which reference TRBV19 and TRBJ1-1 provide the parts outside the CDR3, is DGGITQSPKYLFRKEGQNVTLSCEQNLNHDAMYWYRQDPGQGLRLIYYSQIVNDFQKGDIAEGYSVSREKKESFPLTVTSAQKNPTAFYLCASSKVGANTEAFFGQGTRLTVV.